Presented here are 4 T cell receptor beta chains from one specimen sequenced in a study of T cell changes during pregnancy in multiple sclerosis. The method was immunoSEQ multiplex PCR; TCRdb's version includes in-frame clones alone and lacks a portion of them. The profile covers 99,000 or so clones, with over 85% appearing a single time and less than 1% taken by the ten largest. The sample was peripheral blood, taken after pregnancy. The receptors shown here come from a female donor with multiple sclerosis, enrolled in a pregnancy study.

The rearrangement links TRBV2 to TRBJ2-6; D uncertain. Trimming shortened V by 7 bases and J by 0 bases, and 10 bases separated the two germline ends. There are 15 residues in the CDR3. Germline CDR1 reads SNHLY; CDR2 reads FYNNEI. Here the CDR3 reads CASIGLRSGANVLTF. The CDR3 DNA reads TGTGCCAGCATTGGTCTGCGCTCTGGGGCCAACGTCCTGACTTTC.

The V and J genes are TRBV4-1 and TRBJ2-7, with D tentatively TRBD1 (5 bases). The V gene's germline CDR1 is MGHRA and CDR2 YSYEKL. CDR3 length: 11 residues. The V and J ends lost 10 bases and 0 bases respectively, with 7 bases between them. The CDR3 nucleotides are TGCGCCACTAGGGGCTCCTACGAGCAGTACTTC. Amino acid sequence: CATRGSYEQYF.

V is TRBV30 and J is TRBJ1-2; possibly TRBD1 for D (6 bases). CDR3 length: 11 amino acids. V was pared by 7 bases and J by 6 bases, with 12 bases between. Germline V gives CDR1 GTSNPN, CDR2 SVGIG (reference sequence). This CDR3 is CASGGADGYTF. CDR3 nucleotides: TGTGCCTCGGGGGGCGCCGATGGCTACACCTTC.

The DNA for the CDR3 is TGTGCCAGCAGCTATACTGGGACAGATCGTGATACGCAGTATTTT. This gives the protein CASSYTGTDRDTQYF. The chain recombines TRBV9 with TRBJ2-3; 7 nucleotides agree with TRBD1. With V trimmed by 4 bases and J by 6 bases, 11 bases remained unmatched. Germline CDR1 SGDLS, CDR2 YYNGEE. The CDR3 sequence is 15 residues long.